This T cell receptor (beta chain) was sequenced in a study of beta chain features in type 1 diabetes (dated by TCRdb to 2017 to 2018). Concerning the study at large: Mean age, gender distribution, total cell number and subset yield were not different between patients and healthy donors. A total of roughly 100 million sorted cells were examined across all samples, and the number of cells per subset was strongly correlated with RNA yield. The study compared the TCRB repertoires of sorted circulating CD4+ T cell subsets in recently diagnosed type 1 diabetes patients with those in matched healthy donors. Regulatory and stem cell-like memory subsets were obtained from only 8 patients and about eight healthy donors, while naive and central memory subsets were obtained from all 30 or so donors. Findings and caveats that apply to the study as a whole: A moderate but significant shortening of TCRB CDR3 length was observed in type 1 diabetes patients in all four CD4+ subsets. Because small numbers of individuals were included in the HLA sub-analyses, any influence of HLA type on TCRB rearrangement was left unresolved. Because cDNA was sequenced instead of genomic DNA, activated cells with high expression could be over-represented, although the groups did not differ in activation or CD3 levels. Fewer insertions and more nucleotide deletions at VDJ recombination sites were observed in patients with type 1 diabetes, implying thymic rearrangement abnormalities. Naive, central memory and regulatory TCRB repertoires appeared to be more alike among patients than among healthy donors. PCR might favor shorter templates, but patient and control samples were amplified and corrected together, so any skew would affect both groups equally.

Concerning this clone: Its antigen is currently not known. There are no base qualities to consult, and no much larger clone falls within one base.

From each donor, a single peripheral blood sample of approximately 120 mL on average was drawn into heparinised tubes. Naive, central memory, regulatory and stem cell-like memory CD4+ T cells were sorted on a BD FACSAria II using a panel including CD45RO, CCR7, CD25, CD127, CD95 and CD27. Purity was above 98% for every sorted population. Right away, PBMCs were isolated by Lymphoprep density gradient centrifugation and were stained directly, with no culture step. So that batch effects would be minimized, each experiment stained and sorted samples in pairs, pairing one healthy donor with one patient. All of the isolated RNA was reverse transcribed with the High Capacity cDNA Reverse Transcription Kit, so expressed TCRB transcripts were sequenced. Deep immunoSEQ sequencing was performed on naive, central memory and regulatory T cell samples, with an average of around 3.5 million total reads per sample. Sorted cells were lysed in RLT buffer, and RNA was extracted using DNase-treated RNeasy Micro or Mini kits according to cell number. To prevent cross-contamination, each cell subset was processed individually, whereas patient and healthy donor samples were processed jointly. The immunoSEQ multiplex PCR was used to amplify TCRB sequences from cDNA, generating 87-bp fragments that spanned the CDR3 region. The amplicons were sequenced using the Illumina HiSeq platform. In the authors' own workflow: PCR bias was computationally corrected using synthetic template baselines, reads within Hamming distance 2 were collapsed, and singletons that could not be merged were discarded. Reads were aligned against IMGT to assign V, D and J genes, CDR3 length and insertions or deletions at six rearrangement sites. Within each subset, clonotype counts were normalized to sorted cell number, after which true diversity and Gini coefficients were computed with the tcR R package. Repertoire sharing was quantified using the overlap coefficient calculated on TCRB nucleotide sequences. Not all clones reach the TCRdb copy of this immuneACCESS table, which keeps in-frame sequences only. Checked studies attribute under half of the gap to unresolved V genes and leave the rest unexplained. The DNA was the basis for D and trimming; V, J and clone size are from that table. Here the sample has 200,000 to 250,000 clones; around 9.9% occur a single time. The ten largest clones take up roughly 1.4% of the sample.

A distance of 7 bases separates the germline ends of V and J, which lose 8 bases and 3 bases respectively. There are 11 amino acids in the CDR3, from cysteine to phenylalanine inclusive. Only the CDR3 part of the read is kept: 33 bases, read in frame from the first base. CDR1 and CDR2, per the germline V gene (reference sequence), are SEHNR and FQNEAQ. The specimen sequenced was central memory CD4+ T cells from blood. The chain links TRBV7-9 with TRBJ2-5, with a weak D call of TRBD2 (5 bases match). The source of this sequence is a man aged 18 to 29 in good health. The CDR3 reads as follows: CASEGEETQYF. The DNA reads TGTGCCAGCGAGGGCGAAGAGACCCAGTACTTC.